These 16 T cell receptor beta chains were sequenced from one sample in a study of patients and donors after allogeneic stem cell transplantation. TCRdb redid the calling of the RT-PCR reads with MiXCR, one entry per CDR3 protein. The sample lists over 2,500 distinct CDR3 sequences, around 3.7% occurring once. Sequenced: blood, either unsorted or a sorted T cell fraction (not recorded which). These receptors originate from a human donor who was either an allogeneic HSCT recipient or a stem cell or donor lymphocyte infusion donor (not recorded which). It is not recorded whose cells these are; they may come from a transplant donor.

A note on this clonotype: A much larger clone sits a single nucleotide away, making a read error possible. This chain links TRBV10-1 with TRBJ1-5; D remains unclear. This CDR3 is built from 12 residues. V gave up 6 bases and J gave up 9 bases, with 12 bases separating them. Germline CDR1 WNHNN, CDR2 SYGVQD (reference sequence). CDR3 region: CASSEGDGPQHF. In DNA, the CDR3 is TGCGCCAGCAGCGAGGGTGACGGGCCCCAGCATTTT.

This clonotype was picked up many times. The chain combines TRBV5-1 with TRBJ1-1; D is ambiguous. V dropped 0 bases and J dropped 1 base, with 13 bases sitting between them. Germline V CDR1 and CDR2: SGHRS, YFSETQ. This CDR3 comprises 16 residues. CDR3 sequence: CASSLGAWDWNTEAFF. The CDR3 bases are TGCGCCAGCAGCTTGGGGGCCTGGGATTGGAACACTGAAGCTTTCTTT.

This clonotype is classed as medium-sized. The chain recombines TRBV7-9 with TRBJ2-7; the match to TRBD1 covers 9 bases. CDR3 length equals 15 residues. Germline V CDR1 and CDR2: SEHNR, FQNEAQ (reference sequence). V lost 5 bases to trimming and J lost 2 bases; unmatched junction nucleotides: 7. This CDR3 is CASSPLDRGTYEQYF. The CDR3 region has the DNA TGTGCCAGCAGCCCCCTCGACAGGGGGACCTACGAGCAGTACTTC.

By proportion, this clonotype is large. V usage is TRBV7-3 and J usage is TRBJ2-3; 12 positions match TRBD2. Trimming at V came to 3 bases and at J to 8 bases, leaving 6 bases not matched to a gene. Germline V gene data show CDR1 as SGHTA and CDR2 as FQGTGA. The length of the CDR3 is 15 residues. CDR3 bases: TGTGCCAGCAGCTTCTCACTAGCGGGGGGAAGTACGCAGTATTTT. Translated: CASSFSLAGGSTQYF.

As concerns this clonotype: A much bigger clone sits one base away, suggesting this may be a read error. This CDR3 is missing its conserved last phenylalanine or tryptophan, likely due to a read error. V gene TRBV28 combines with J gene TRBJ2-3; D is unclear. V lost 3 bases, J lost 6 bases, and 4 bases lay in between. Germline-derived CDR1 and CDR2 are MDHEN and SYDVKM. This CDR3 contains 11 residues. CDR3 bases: TGTGCCAGCAGTTTGATGGATACGCAGTATTTG. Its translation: CASSLMDTQYL.

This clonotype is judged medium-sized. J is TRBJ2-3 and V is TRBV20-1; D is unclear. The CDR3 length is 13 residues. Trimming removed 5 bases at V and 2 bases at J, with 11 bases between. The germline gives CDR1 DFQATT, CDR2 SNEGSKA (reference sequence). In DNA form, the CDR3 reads TGCAGTGCTCTCAGTTATACCACAGATACGCAGTATTTT. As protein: CSALSYTTDTQYF.

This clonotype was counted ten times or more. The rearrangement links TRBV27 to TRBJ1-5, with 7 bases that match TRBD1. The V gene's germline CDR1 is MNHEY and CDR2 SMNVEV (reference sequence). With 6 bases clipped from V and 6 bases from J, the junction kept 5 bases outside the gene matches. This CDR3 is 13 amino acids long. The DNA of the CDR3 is TGTGCCAGCAGGAGGGGGCCCGGTCAGCCCCAGCATTTT. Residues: CASRRGPGQPQHF.

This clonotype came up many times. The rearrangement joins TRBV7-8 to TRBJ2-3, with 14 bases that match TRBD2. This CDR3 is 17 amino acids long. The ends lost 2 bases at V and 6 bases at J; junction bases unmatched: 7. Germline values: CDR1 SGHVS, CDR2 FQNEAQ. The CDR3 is CASSLQGGLAGADTQYF. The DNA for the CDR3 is TGTGCCAGCAGCTTACAAGGGGGACTAGCGGGAGCGGATACGCAGTATTTT.

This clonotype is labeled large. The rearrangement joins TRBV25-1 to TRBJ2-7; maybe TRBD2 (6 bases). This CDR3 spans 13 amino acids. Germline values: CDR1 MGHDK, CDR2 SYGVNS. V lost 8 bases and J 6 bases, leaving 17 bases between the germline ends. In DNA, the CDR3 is TGTGCCAGCCGGTGGGGGACTTCCGGCGAGCAGTACTTC. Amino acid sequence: CASRWGTSGEQYF.

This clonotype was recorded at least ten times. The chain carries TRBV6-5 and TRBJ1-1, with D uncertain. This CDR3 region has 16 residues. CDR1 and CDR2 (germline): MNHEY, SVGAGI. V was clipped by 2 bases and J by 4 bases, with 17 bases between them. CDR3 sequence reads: CASSYGTSQLRTEAFF. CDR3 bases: TGTGCCAGCAGTTACGGAACCTCGCAGTTGCGCACTGAAGCTTTCTTT.

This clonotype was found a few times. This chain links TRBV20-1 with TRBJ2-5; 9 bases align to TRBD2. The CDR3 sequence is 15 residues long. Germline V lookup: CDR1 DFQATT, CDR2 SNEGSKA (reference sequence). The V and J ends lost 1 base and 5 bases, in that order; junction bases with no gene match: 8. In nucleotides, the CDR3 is TGCAGTGCTAGAGCCCTAGCGGGAAGGGGGGAGACCCAGTACTTC. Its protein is CSARALAGRGETQYF.

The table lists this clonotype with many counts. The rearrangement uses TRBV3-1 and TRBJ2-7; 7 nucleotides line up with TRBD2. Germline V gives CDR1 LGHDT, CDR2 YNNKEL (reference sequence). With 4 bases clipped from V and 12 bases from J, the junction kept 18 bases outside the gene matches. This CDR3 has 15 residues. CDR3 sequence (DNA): TGTGCCAGCAGCCCCTGGGGAGCGGGGCTAGACGTACGGTACTTC. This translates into CASSPWGAGLDVRYF.

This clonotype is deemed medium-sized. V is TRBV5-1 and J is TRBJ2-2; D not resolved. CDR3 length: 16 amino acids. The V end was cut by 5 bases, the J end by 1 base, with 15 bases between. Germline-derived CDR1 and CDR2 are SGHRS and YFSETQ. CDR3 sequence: CASRVGPLGNTGELFF. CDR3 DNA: TGCGCCAGCAGAGTTGGCCCCTTAGGGAACACCGGGGAGCTGTTTTTT.

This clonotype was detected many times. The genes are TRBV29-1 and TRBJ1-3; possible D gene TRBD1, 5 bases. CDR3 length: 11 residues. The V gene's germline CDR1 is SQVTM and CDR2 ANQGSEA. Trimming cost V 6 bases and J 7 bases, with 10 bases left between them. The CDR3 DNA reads TGCAGCGTCGAATGGGGGAACACCATATATTTT. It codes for CSVEWGNTIYF. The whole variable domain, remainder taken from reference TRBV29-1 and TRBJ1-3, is SAVISQKPSRDICQRGTSLTIQCQVDSQVTMMFWYRQQPGQSLTLIATANQGSEATYESGFVIDKFPISRPNLTFSTLTVSNMSPEDSSIYLCSVEWGNTIYFGEGSWLTVV.

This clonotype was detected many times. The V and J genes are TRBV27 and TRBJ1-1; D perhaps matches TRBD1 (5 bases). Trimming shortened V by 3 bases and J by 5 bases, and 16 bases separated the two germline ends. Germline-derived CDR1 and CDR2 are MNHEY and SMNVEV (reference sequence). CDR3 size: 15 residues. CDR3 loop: CASSFLGEAVTEAFF. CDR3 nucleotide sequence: TGTGCCAGCAGTTTTCTAGGGGAGGCGGTGACTGAAGCTTTCTTT.

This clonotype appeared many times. Here the CDR3 DNA reads TGTGCCAGCAGCCAAGGACAGGGAACTTACGAGCAGTACTTC. It is translated as CASSQGQGTYEQYF. The gene calls are TRBV4-2 and TRBJ2-7, with TRBD1 matching 7 bases. This CDR3 has 14 residues. V lost 1 base and J lost 4; bases outside the gene matches: 4. CDR1 is LGHNA, CDR2 YNFKEQ, per germline.